This TCR beta chain was identified in a study of tumor-infiltrating lymphocytes in primary liver carcinoma. Study information: These were node-negative, non-metastatic T1-T3 tumors of roughly 4 to 10 cm. General observations from the study: With p = 0.039, the top-250-clone fraction in tumors significantly exceeded that in blood.

A word on this clonotype: The target antigen is unknown. At one boundary the junction diverges from the germline segment, which might be a read error.

From roughly 18-30 mg of unsorted bulk tissue, DNA and RNA were co-extracted together. HBV chronically infected the treatment-naive patients. With a constant-region primer, TCR beta cDNA was made from 450 to 650 ng of total RNA. Three nested multiplex PCR rounds, a slightly modified ARM-PCR method, built the TCR beta libraries. The first two PCR rounds used TRBV1-TRBV30 forward primers with a C-beta reverse primer, about 10 cycles each. TCRdb called the multiplex PCR reads again in MiXCR, with one record for every CDR3 protein. This sample has 150,000 to 200,000 distinct CDR3 sequences, with around four fifths found just once. Germline V gene data show CDR1 as MNHEY and CDR2 as SVGAGI. CDR3 length equals 15 residues.

The genes are TRBV6-5 and TRBJ1-2; D gene uncertain. The sequence came from a man in his forties or fifties with primary liver carcinoma and hepatitis B virus infection. The sequenced sample was tumor tissue from primary liver carcinoma. For the CDR3, the DNA is TGTGCCAGCAGTTACAATGTGGGCGGTAACTATGGCAACACCTTC. It codes for CASSYNVGGNYGNTF.